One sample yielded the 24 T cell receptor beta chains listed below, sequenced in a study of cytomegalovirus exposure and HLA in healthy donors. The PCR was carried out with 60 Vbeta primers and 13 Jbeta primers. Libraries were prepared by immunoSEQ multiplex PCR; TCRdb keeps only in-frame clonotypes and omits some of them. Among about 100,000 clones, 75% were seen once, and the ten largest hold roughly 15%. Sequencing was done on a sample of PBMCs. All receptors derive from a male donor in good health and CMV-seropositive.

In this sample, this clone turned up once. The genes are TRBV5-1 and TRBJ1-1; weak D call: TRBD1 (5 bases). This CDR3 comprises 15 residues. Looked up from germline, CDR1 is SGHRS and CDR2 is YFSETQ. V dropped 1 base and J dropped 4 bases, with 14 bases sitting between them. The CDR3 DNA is TGCGCCAGCAGCTTGTGGGGTGATCAGGGCACTGAAGCTTTCTTT. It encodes CASSLWGDQGTEAFF.

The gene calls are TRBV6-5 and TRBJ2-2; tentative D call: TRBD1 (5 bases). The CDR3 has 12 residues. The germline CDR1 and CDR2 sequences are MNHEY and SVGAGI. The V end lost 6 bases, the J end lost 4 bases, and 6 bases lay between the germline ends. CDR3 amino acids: CASSTGTGELFF. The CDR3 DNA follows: TGTGCCAGCAGCACAGGCACCGGGGAGCTGTTTTTT.

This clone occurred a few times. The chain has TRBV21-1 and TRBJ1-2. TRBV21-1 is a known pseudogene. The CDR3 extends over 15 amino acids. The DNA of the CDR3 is TGTGCCAGCAGCCCCCGCGGGCGGCCGGGCTATGGCTACACCTTC. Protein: CASSPRGRPGYGYTF.

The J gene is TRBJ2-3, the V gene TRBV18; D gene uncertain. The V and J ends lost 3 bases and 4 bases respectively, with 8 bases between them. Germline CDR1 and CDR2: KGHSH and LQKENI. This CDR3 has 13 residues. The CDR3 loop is CASSPLRADTQYF. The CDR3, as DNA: TGTGCCAGCTCACCTCTCCGGGCAGATACGCAGTATTTT.

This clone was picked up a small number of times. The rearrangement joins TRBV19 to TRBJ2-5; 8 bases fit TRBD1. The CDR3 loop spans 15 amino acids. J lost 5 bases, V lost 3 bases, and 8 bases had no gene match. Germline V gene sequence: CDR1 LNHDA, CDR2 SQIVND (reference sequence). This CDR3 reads CASSIGTGAGETQYF. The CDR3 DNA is TGTGCCAGTAGTATCGGGACAGGCGCTGGGGAGACCCAGTACTTC.

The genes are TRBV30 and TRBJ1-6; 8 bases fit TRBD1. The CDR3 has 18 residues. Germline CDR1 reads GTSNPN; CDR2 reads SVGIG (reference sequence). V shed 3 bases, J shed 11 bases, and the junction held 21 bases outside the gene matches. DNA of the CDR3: TGTGCCTGGAGCCGCTCCGGACAGGGTCAAGGATTCTCTCCACCCCTCCACTTT. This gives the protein CAWSRSGQGQGFSPPLHF.

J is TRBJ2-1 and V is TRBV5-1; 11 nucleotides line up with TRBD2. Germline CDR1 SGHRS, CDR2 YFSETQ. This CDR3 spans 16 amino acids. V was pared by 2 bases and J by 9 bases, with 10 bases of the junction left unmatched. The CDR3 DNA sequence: TGCGCCAGCAGCTTTGGGGGTAGCGGGGGGGCCACTGAGCAGTTCTTC. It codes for CASSFGGSGGATEQFF.

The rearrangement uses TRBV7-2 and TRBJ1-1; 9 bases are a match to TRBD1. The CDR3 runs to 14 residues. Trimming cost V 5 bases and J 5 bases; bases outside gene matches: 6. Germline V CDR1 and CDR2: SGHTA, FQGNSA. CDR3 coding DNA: TGTGCCAGCAGCACACAGGGGGCACAAACTGAAGCTTTCTTT. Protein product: CASSTQGAQTEAFF.

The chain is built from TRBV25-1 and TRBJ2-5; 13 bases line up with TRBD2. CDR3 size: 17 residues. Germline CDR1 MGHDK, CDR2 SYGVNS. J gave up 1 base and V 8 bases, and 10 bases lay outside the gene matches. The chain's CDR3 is CASYGGLAGTFQETQYF. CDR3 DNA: TGTGCCAGCTATGGGGGACTAGCGGGGACCTTCCAAGAGACCCAGTACTTC.

Here the CDR3 reads CASSLFGQGVYNEQFF. As DNA, the CDR3 is TGTGCCAGCAGTTTATTTGGCCAGGGGGTCTACAATGAGCAGTTCTTC. The V call is TRBV28, the J call TRBJ2-1, with 7 bases that match TRBD1. J lost 3 bases, V lost 1 base, and 6 bases had no gene match. The CDR3 runs 16 residues. Germline lookup yields CDR1 MDHEN and CDR2 SYDVKM.

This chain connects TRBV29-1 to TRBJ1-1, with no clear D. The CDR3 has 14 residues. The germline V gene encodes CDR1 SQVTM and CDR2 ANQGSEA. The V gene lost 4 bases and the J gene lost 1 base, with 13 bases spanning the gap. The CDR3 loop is CSVGSGQKNTEAFF. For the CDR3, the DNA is TGCAGCGTTGGCTCGGGTCAGAAGAACACTGAAGCTTTCTTT. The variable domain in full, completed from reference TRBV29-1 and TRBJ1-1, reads SAVISQKPSRDICQRGTSLTIQCQVDSQVTMMFWYRQQPGQSLTLIATANQGSEATYESGFVIDKFPISRPNLTFSTLTVSNMSPEDSSIYLCSVGSGQKNTEAFFGQGTRLTVV.

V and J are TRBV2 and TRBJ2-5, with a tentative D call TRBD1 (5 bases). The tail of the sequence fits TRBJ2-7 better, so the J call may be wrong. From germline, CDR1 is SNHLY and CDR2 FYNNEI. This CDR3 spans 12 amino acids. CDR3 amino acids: CASSTDSYEQYF. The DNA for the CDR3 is TGTGCCAGCAGCACCGACAGTTACGAGCAGTACTTC.

The CDR3 DNA follows: TGTGCCAGCAGCTTCGGAGCCTATAATTCACCCCTCCACTTT. Protein: CASSFGAYNSPLHF. The chain employs TRBV5-6 and TRBJ1-6; D is ambiguous. Deletions cut 2 bases from V and 2 bases from J, with 5 bases between. Germline assignment: CDR1 SGHDT and CDR2 YYEEEE. The CDR3 runs 14 residues.

This chain's CDR3 is CASSLRWDSGNTGELFF. CDR3 nucleotide sequence: TGTGCCAGCAGCTTAAGATGGGACTCGGGCAACACCGGGGAGCTGTTTTTT. The chain couples TRBV7-8 to TRBJ2-2; tentative D call: TRBD2 (6 bases). V lost 2 bases and J 2 bases, leaving 15 bases between the germline ends. The CDR3 is made up of 17 amino acids. Looked up from germline, CDR1 is SGHVS and CDR2 is FQNEAQ.

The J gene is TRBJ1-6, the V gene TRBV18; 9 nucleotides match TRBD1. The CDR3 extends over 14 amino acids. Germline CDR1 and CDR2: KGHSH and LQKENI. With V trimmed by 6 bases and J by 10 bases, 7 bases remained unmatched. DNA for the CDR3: TGTGCCAGCTCGGCCCGGGACAGGGACTCACCCCTCCACTTT. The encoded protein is CASSARDRDSPLHF.

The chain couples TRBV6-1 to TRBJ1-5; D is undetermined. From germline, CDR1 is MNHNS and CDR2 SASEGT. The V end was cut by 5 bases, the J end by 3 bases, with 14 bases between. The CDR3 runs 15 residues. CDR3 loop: CASSPGRADNQPQHF. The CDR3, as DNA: TGTGCCAGCAGTCCGGGGAGGGCAGACAATCAGCCCCAGCATTTT.

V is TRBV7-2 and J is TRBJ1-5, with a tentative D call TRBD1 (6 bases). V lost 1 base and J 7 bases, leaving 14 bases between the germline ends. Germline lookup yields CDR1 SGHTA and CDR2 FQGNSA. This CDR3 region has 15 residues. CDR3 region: CASSLGPGAGQPQHF. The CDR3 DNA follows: TGTGCCAGCAGCTTAGGACCAGGGGCAGGGCAGCCCCAGCATTTT.

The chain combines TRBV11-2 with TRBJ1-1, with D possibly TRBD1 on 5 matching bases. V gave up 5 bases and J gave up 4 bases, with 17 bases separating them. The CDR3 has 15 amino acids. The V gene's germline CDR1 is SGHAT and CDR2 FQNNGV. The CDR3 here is CASSRNAAGGTEAFF. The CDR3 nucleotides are TGTGCCAGCAGCCGCAACGCGGCGGGGGGCACTGAAGCTTTCTTT.

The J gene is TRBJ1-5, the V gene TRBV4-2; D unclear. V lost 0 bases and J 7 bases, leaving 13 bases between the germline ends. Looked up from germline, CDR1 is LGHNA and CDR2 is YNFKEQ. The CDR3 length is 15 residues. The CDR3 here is CASSQDPSSLQPQHF. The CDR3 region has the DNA TGTGCCAGCAGCCAAGATCCGAGTAGTTTGCAGCCCCAGCATTTT.

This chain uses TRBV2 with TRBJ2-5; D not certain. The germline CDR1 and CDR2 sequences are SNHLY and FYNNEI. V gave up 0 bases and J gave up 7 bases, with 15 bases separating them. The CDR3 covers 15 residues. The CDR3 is CASSEALGLRGTQYF. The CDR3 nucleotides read TGTGCCAGCAGTGAAGCGCTTGGGCTACGTGGGACCCAGTACTTC.

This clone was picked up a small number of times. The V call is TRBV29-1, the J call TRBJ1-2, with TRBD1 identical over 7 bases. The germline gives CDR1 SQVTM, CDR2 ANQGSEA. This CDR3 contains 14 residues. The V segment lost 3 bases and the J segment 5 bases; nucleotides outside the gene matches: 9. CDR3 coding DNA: TGCAGCGTTGAGGCAGGGGGAAACCCTTATGGCTACACCTTC. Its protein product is CSVEAGGNPYGYTF.

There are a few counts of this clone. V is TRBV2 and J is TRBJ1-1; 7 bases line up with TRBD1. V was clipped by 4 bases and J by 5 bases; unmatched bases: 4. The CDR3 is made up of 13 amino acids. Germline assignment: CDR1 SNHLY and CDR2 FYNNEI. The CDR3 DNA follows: TGTGCCAGCAGTGGGCAGGGGGTTACTGAAGCTTTCTTT. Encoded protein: CASSGQGVTEAFF. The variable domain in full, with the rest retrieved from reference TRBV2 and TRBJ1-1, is EPEVTQTPSHQVTQMGQEVILRCVPISNHLYFYWYRQILGQKVEFLVSFYNNEISEKSEIFDDQFSVERPDGSNFTLKIRSTKLEDSAMYFCASSGQGVTEAFFGQGTRLTVV.

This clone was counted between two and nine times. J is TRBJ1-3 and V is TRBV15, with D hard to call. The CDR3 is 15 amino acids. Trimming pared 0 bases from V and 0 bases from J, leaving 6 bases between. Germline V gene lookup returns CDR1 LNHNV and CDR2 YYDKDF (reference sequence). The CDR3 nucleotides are TGTGCCACCAGCAGAGAGGCAGGCTCTGGAAACACCATATATTTT. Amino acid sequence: CATSREAGSGNTIYF.

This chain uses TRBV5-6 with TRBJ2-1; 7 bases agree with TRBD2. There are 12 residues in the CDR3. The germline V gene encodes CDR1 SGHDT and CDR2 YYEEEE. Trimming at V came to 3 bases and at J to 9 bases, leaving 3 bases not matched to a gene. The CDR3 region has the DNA TGTGCCAGCAGCTGGAGGGAGGGTGAGCAGTTCTTC. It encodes CASSWREGEQFF.